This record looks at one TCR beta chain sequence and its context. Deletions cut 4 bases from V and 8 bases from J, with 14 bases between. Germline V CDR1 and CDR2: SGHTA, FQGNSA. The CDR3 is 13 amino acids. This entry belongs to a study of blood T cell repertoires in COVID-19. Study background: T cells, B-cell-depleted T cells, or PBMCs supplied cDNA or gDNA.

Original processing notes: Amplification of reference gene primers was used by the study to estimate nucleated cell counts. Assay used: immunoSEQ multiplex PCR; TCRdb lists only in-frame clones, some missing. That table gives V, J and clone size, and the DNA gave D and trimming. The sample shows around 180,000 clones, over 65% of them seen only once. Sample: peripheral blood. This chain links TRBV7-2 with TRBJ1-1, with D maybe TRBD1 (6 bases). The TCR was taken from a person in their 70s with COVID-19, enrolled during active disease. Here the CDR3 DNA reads TGTGCCAGCAGCTGGAAGGCAGGGGTCGAAGCTTTCTTT. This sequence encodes CASSWKAGVEAFF.